This TCR beta chain was documented in a study of shared clonotypes between healthy human individuals. Study at large: A donor's plate count was three for CD4 naive and three for CD4 memory; CD8 naive had two and CD8 memory one.

A remark on this clone: Its antigen remains unknown.

It was CD45RO-negative cells, positively selected for CCR7, that made up naive CD8 cells, with terminally differentiated effector memory CD45RA+ cells excluded. Looked up from germline, CDR1 is MNHEY and CDR2 is SMNVEV (reference sequence). This CDR3 contains 14 residues. Trimming removed 5 bases from V and 6 bases from J; junction bases left unmatched: 10. TCRdb's table, derived via immunoSEQ multiplex PCR, lists solely in-frame clones and lacks some. The sample shows over 2,000,000 clones, 80% to 95% of them seen only once. General study points: Owing to a small donor count, the genetic and exposure-history diversity represented was limited. Apart from blood, nothing was sampled; tissue repertoires likely differ. Sorted-subset sequencing was shown by rarefaction to be incomplete despite large depth.

Input material: naive CD8+ T cells from PBMCs. This TCR was sampled from a man between 18 and 29 years old in good health. Some clones in this sample may be carry-over from other donors' samples. This chain uses TRBV27 with TRBJ2-7; 7 nucleotides align to TRBD2. CDR3 amino acids: CASSIGGSRLEQYF. The DNA of the CDR3 is TGTGCCAGCAGTATCGGCGGGAGTCGTCTCGAGCAGTACTTC.